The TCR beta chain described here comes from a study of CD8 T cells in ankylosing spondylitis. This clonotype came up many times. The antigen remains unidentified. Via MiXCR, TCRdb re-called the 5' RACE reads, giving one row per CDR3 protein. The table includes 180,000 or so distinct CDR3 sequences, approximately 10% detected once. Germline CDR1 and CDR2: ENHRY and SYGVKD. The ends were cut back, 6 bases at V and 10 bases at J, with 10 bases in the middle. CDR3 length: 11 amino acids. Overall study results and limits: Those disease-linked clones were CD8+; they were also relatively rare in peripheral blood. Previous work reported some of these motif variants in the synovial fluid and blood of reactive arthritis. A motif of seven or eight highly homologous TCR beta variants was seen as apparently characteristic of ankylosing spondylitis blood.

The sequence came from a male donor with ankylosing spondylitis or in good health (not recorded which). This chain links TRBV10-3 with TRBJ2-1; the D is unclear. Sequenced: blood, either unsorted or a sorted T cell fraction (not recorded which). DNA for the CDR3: TGTGCCATCAGGTCTATCGAGGAGCAGTTCTTC. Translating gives CAIRSIEEQFF.